This T cell receptor beta chain is from a study of cytomegalovirus exposure and HLA in healthy donors. The study, taken as a whole, reports: Later on, an analysis tied about 17,000 TCR beta sequences to HLA alleles at 0.05 false discovery rate. In an earlier analysis, most TCR beta V segments were productive about 87% or about 30% of the time.

Primers included in the PCR were 60 Vbeta and 13 Jbeta primers. TCRdb's copy holds only in-frame clones and misses some; the assay was immunoSEQ multiplex PCR. The sample comprises about 160,000 clones, 65% to 85% of which are singletons, and 1% to 1.5% rests with the top ten. CDR3 length equals 17 residues. The V segment lost 4 bases and the J segment 5 bases; nucleotides outside the gene matches: 12. Germline assignment: CDR1 MNHEY and CDR2 SMNVEV (reference sequence). About this clone itself: Its target is unknown.

This sequence joins TRBV27 and TRBJ2-5, with 11 nucleotides matching TRBD2. The origin of this receptor is a man aged 50 to 59 in good health and CMV-seropositive. The sequencing input was PBMCs. In nucleotides, the CDR3 is TGTGCCAGCAGTTCCCATATAGCGGGGGGGCCGGGTGAGACCCAGTACTTC. Protein sequence: CASSSHIAGGPGETQYF.